The 12 T cell receptor beta chains below all came from one sample that was sequenced in a study of cytomegalovirus exposure and HLA in healthy donors. Vbeta (60) and Jbeta (13) primers were used in the PCR. The repertoire was sequenced with immunoSEQ multiplex PCR; TCRdb's copy has only in-frame clones and lacks some. Among 150,000 to 200,000 clones listed, about 13% were seen once. Sequencing used PBMCs. The source is a man over 45 in good health and CMV-seropositive.

The chain is built from TRBV30 and TRBJ2-7; 7 nucleotides line up with TRBD1. Germline V gene lookup returns CDR1 GTSNPN and CDR2 SVGIG (reference sequence). V lost 2 bases and J lost 8; bases outside the gene matches: 6. CDR3 length: 12 amino acids. The CDR3 is CAWSKIQGQQYF. CDR3 coding DNA: TGTGCCTGGAGTAAGATACAGGGGCAGCAGTACTTC.

This clone was seen a few times. The chain combines TRBV7-2 with TRBJ2-1; 8 positions agree with TRBD2. Germline V gene sequence: CDR1 SGHTA, CDR2 FQGNSA. V trimming: 2 bases; J trimming: 4 bases; junction bases outside the gene matches: 1. The length of the CDR3 is 14 residues. The CDR3 DNA reads TGTGCCAGCAGCTTAAAGCGGGGGTACAATGAGCAGTTCTTC. It translates to CASSLKRGYNEQFF.

The gene calls are TRBV7-2 and TRBJ2-3, with 12 positions matching TRBD1. After removal of 3 bases from V and 5 bases from J, the junction contained 6 bases not matched to a gene. The CDR3 has 16 residues. Germline V gives CDR1 SGHTA, CDR2 FQGNSA. The chain's CDR3 is CASSLGGQGAGDTQYF. Written as DNA, the CDR3 is TGTGCCAGCAGCTTGGGGGGACAGGGGGCAGGAGATACGCAGTATTTT.

V gene TRBV20-1 combines with J gene TRBJ2-1, with 7 bases that match TRBD1. The germline CDR1 and CDR2 sequences are DFQATT and SNEGSKA (reference sequence). The length of the CDR3 is 11 residues. J gave up 10 bases and V 5 bases, and 5 bases lay outside the gene matches. The CDR3 DNA follows: TGCAGTGCTCCCAGGGGGAGAGAGCAGTTCTTC. Translation: CSAPRGREQFF.

This clone was seen a few times. V and J are TRBV6-5 and TRBJ1-1; the D gene is possibly TRBD1 (6 bases). Germline loops: CDR1 MNHEY, CDR2 SVGAGI. V lost 6 bases, J lost 1 base, and 15 bases lay in between. This CDR3 region has 15 residues. The CDR3 coding sequence is TGTGCCAGCAGAGACACCGGGACACAGAACACTGAAGCTTTCTTT. Its protein product is CASRDTGTQNTEAFF.

The chain uses TRBV5-4 and TRBJ2-7, with 8 bases fitting TRBD2. With V trimmed by 1 base and J by 6 bases, 6 bases remained unmatched. This CDR3 region has 14 residues. CDR1 and CDR2 from the germline V gene are SGHNT and YYREEE (reference sequence). The CDR3 sequence: CASSLSTTSVEQYV. The CDR3 DNA is TGTGCCAGCAGCTTGTCAACGACTAGCGTCGAGCAGTACGTC.

The V and J genes are TRBV19 and TRBJ1-5, with unresolved D. This CDR3 is 14 amino acids long. V lost 4 bases and J 3 bases, leaving 10 bases between the germline ends. Germline lookup yields CDR1 LNHDA and CDR2 SQIVND (reference sequence). The CDR3: CASSRPGHNQPQHF. The CDR3 DNA sequence: TGTGCCAGTAGTAGGCCAGGCCACAATCAGCCCCAGCATTTT.

This clone was seen only a few times. The rearrangement joins TRBV5-4 to TRBJ2-7; TRBD1 matches 9 bases. The CDR3 loop spans 14 amino acids. Germline CDR1 reads SGHNT; CDR2 reads YYREEE (reference sequence). Unmatched junction bases numbered 14, after V lost 10 bases and J lost 6 bases. DNA of the CDR3: TGTGCCGCTGCTGGGGGGACAGGGTTCGGCGAGCAGTACTTC. The encoded protein is CAAAGGTGFGEQYF. Supplemented by reference TRBV5-4 and TRBJ2-7, the full variable domain reads ETGVTQSPTHLIKTRGQQVTLRCSSQSGHNTVSWYQQALGQGPQFIFQYYREEENGRGNFPPRFSGLQFPNYSSELNVNALELDDSALYLCAAAGGTGFGEQYFGPGTRLTVT.

This clone came up a few times. This chain uses TRBV5-1 with TRBJ2-1, with 8 bases fitting TRBD1. Trimming at V came to 3 bases and at J to 7 bases, leaving 21 bases not matched to a gene. CDR1 and CDR2 (germline): SGHRS, YFSETQ. The CDR3 totals 19 residues. The CDR3 spells CASSSGRGQGIMPKNEQFF. DNA of the CDR3: TGCGCCAGCAGCTCCGGCCGCGGACAGGGAATAATGCCGAAGAATGAGCAGTTCTTC.

Only a few counts were recorded for this clone. The chain uses TRBV10-3 and TRBJ1-1, with D uncertain. Germline V gives CDR1 ENHRY, CDR2 SYGVKD. The CDR3 has 13 amino acids. With 4 bases removed from V and 1 base from J, the gap between germline ends came to 7 bases. CDR3 amino acids: CAISGSRNTEAFF. The CDR3 DNA follows: TGTGCCATCAGTGGTAGCAGGAACACTGAAGCTTTCTTT.

This clone has a handful of counts. This sequence joins TRBV27 and TRBJ2-2; D call uncertain. The germline V and J ends were trimmed by 2 bases and 6 bases, with 4 bases remaining between them. In germline, CDR1 is MNHEY, CDR2 SMNVEV (reference sequence). The CDR3 totals 12 residues. This CDR3 is CASSLLPGELFF. The CDR3 bases are TGTGCCAGCAGTTTACTCCCCGGGGAGCTGTTTTTT.

This clone has more than one count but fewer than ten. The chain is built from TRBV6-6 and TRBJ1-2, with D unresolved. V was pared by 5 bases and J by 8 bases, with 12 bases between. The CDR3 runs 12 residues. The germline V gene has CDR1 MNHNY and CDR2 SVGAGI (reference sequence). CDR3 DNA: TGTGCCAGCAGTCCGCATTTAGTAGGCTACACCTTC. Its translation is CASSPHLVGYTF.